Sequencing of this T cell receptor (beta chain) was carried out in a study of T cell responses to AZD1222 COVID-19 vaccine. Study results and limitations: Researchers took repertoire samples only after the peak T cell response had come.

V lost 5 bases to trimming and J lost 14 bases, with 15 bases between them. This CDR3 is 12 amino acids long. The germline V gene encodes CDR1 SGHVS and CDR2 FQNEAQ. The repertoire was sequenced with immunoSEQ multiplex PCR; TCRdb's copy has only in-frame clones and lacks some. Of about 160,000 clones listed, over 75% are singletons. Regarding this clone: Its cognate antigen is unknown.

This specimen consisted of peripheral blood, obtained 28 days after the second AZD1222 dose. The gene calls are TRBV7-8 and TRBJ1-4; perhaps TRBD1 as D (6 bases). The clonotype comes from an adult who received the AZD1222 COVID-19 vaccine. For the CDR3, the DNA is TGTGCCAGCAGCCTCACAGGGTTAACCCTGTTTTTT. Protein sequence: CASSLTGLTLFF.